These 21 T cell receptor beta chains share one sample of origin, sequenced in a study of blood T cell repertoires in COVID-19. Produced via immunoSEQ multiplex PCR; TCRdb's table is partial and in-frame only. The table has roughly 91,000 clones, over 80% seen once. The sequenced sample was peripheral blood. The source of these receptors is a man between 65 and 79 years old with active or convalescent COVID-19.

The chain carries TRBV4-2 and TRBJ1-6; D remains ambiguous. The CDR3 runs 16 residues. CDR1 is LGHNA, CDR2 YNFKEQ, per germline. V lost 1 base, J lost 7 bases, and 14 bases lay in between. In DNA form, the CDR3 reads TGTGCCAGCAGCCAAGGTCCAGCGTCCGGGAATTCACCCCTCCACTTT. This encodes CASSQGPASGNSPLHF.

The rearrangement joins TRBV18 to TRBJ2-6; D gene uncertain. There are 16 residues in the CDR3. The germline V gene encodes CDR1 KGHSH and CDR2 LQKENI. V dropped 2 bases and J dropped 0 bases, with 8 bases sitting between them. CDR3 DNA: TGTGCCAGCTCACCATGGCAGGTCTCTGGGGCCAACGTCCTGACTTTC. Translated, it gives CASSPWQVSGANVLTF.

V gene TRBV2 combines with J gene TRBJ1-5; D remains ambiguous. The V gene's germline CDR1 is SNHLY and CDR2 FYNNEI. The V and J ends lost 0 bases and 0 bases respectively, with 6 bases between them. This CDR3 contains 15 residues. Here the CDR3 DNA reads TGTGCCAGCAGTGAAGCGGGCGATAGCAATCAGCCCCAGCATTTT. It translates to CASSEAGDSNQPQHF.

The chain couples TRBV6-5 to TRBJ2-7; 8 positions match TRBD2. The CDR3 contains 13 residues. Germline-derived CDR1 and CDR2 are MNHEY and SVGAGI. Germline trimming cut 6 bases from V and 10 bases from J; bases unmatched to any gene: 11. CDR3 sequence reads: CASSRDGGVRQYF. CDR3 coding DNA: TGTGCCAGCAGCCGAGACGGGGGGGTCAGACAGTACTTC.

V usage is TRBV24-1 and J usage is TRBJ1-2, with 11 bases that match TRBD1. The junction had 12 bases not matched to a gene; V was cut back by 9 bases and J by 1 base. Germline CDR1 and CDR2: KGHDR and SFDVKD. This CDR3 region has 17 residues. The CDR3 sequence is CATSESTGTGGNYGYTF. For the CDR3, the DNA is TGTGCCACCTCTGAGAGTACCGGGACAGGGGGTAACTATGGCTACACCTTC.

The chain links TRBV28 to TRBJ1-5; D unclear. V lost 1 base to trimming and J lost 3 bases, with 7 bases between them. The length of the CDR3 is 14 residues. Germline CDR1 and CDR2: MDHEN and SYDVKM. Here the CDR3 reads CASSLSQTNQPQHF. The CDR3 DNA reads TGTGCCAGCAGTTTATCACAGACCAATCAGCCCCAGCATTTT.

The chain recombines TRBV5-1 with TRBJ2-1, with D unclear. This CDR3 has 17 amino acids. CDR1 SGHRS and CDR2 YFSETQ come from the germline V gene. The V end lost 2 bases, the J end lost 0 bases, and 15 bases lay between the germline ends. For the CDR3, the DNA is TGCGCCAGCAGCTTTGGCGTCCGAGACATCTCCTACAATGAGCAGTTCTTC. Translation: CASSFGVRDISYNEQFF. Complete variable domain (other parts from reference TRBV5-1 and TRBJ2-1): KAGVTQTPRYLIKTRGQQVTLSCSPISGHRSVSWYQQTPGQGLQFLFEYFSETQRNKGNFPGRFSGRQFSNSRSEMNVSTLELGDSALYLCASSFGVRDISYNEQFFGPGTRLTVL.

The rearrangement uses TRBV5-8 and TRBJ1-2; D not resolved. The CDR3 length is 12 residues. V gave up 4 bases and J gave up 4 bases, with 8 bases separating them. Germline assignment: CDR1 SGHTS and CDR2 YDEGEE. The CDR3 sequence: CASSLTVYGYTF. As DNA, the CDR3 is TGTGCCAGCAGCCTAACAGTCTATGGCTACACCTTC.

The V call is TRBV9, the J call TRBJ2-3, with TRBD2 matching 7 bases. In germline, CDR1 is SGDLS, CDR2 YYNGEE. The V gene end was trimmed by 4 bases and the J gene end by 3 bases; junction bases not matched to a gene: 11. The CDR3 contains 16 residues. The CDR3: CASSPRIGGGTDTQYF. The DNA for the CDR3 is TGTGCCAGCAGCCCCAGGATTGGGGGGGGTACAGATACGCAGTATTTT.

The rearrangement links TRBV2 to TRBJ1-6; D ambiguous. This CDR3 is 15 amino acids long. The germline V gene encodes CDR1 SNHLY and CDR2 FYNNEI. Deletions cut 3 bases from V and 0 bases from J, with 6 bases between. CDR3 residues: CASSDASSYNSPLHF. CDR3 DNA sequence: TGTGCCAGCAGTGACGCCAGCTCCTATAATTCACCCCTCCACTTT.

V and J are TRBV7-9 and TRBJ2-7; 8 nucleotides align to TRBD2. This CDR3 has 17 amino acids. The germline V gene encodes CDR1 SEHNR and CDR2 FQNEAQ (reference sequence). Germline trimming cut 5 bases from V and 0 bases from J; bases unmatched to any gene: 12. The CDR3 spells CASSLRVAGRSSYEQYF. CDR3 DNA sequence: TGTGCCAGCAGCCTGAGGGTAGCGGGGAGGAGCTCCTACGAGCAGTACTTC.

This sequence joins TRBV4-2 and TRBJ1-2; 9 positions match TRBD1. Per germline, CDR1 LGHNA and CDR2 YNFKEQ. V gave up 0 bases and J gave up 7 bases; unmatched junction bases: 9. This CDR3 is built from 16 residues. The CDR3 protein is CASSQETTGGLRGYTF. The CDR3 bases are TGTGCCAGCAGCCAAGAAACGACAGGGGGATTACGTGGCTACACCTTC.

This chain uses TRBV5-1 with TRBJ2-1, with TRBD1 matching over 8 bases. The V segment lost 0 bases and the J segment 3 bases; nucleotides outside the gene matches: 11. Germline lookup yields CDR1 SGHRS and CDR2 YFSETQ. CDR3 size: 18 residues. CDR3 protein: CASSLGVWQGAGYNEQFF. The CDR3 DNA reads TGCGCCAGCAGCTTGGGTGTTTGGCAGGGGGCGGGCTACAATGAGCAGTTCTTC.

The rearrangement uses TRBV27 and TRBJ1-4, with D unclear. Per germline, CDR1 MNHEY and CDR2 SMNVEV (reference sequence). This CDR3 is 13 amino acids long. V lost 3 bases, J lost 7 bases, and 9 bases lay in between. CDR3 region: CASSFLEGEKLFF. The CDR3 coding sequence is TGTGCCAGCAGTTTTCTGGAGGGTGAAAAACTGTTTTTT.

In DNA form, the CDR3 reads TGCGCCAGCAGCCCCCGACTAGCGGGGCCTGGGGGCAATGAGCAGTTCTTC. It yields the protein CASSPRLAGPGGNEQFF. The chain carries TRBV4-3 and TRBJ2-1; the match to TRBD2 covers 11 bases. The CDR3 covers 17 residues. Germline CDR1 and CDR2: LGHNA and YSLEER. V was pared by 4 bases and J by 6 bases, with 11 bases of the junction left unmatched.

This clone was detected once. This sequence joins TRBV9 and TRBJ2-3; the match to TRBD1 covers 8 bases. J gave up 2 bases and V 0 bases, and 5 bases lay outside the gene matches. Germline values: CDR1 SGDLS, CDR2 YYNGEE. This CDR3 region has 16 residues. This CDR3 is CASSVVGQGPTDTQYF. The CDR3 DNA reads TGTGCCAGCAGCGTAGTAGGACAGGGACCCACAGATACGCAGTATTTT.

The J gene is TRBJ1-1, the V gene TRBV28; D is perhaps TRBD1 (5 bases). Trimming shortened V by 6 bases and J by 3 bases, and 8 bases separated the two germline ends. CDR1 and CDR2 from the germline V gene are MDHEN and SYDVKM. This CDR3 has 12 amino acids. CDR3 bases: TGTGCCAGCAGGCAGGGCTACACTGAAGCTTTCTTT. Translation: CASRQGYTEAFF.

The gene calls are TRBV9 and TRBJ1-2; TRBD1 agrees at 9 bases. Looked up from germline, CDR1 is SGDLS and CDR2 is YYNGEE. Germline trimming cut 5 bases from V and 5 bases from J; bases unmatched to any gene: 7. The CDR3 covers 14 residues. Here the CDR3 reads CASRDDRGSYGYTF. The CDR3 DNA is TGTGCCAGCAGAGATGACAGGGGGAGTTATGGCTACACCTTC.

V usage is TRBV5-4 and J usage is TRBJ2-5; 14 bases match TRBD2. The CDR3 has 13 amino acids. The V gene end was trimmed by 5 bases and the J gene end by 9 bases; junction bases not matched to a gene: 3. CDR1 and CDR2 from the germline V gene are SGHNT and YYREEE (reference sequence). CDR3 sequence (DNA): TGTGCCAGCAGGGCGACTAGCGGGGGGGCCCAGTACTTC. Its translation is CASRATSGGAQYF.

The genes are TRBV11-2 and TRBJ2-7, with D perhaps matching TRBD1 (5 bases). V lost 3 bases and J lost 7, with 10 bases in between. Germline CDR1 is SGHAT and CDR2 is FQNNGV. This CDR3 has 12 residues. The CDR3 bases are TGTGCCAGCAGCTTGGCAGGGAATGAGCAGTACTTC. This sequence encodes CASSLAGNEQYF.

The gene calls are TRBV11-2 and TRBJ1-1; TRBD1 is a possible D gene (6 bases). Looked up from germline, CDR1 is SGHAT and CDR2 is FQNNGV. Trimming took off 5 bases at V and 1 base at J, with 11 bases between the two ends. The CDR3 runs to 14 residues. DNA for the CDR3: TGTGCCAGCAGCGTCAGGGGTGGGAACACTGAAGCTTTCTTT. Protein: CASSVRGGNTEAFF.